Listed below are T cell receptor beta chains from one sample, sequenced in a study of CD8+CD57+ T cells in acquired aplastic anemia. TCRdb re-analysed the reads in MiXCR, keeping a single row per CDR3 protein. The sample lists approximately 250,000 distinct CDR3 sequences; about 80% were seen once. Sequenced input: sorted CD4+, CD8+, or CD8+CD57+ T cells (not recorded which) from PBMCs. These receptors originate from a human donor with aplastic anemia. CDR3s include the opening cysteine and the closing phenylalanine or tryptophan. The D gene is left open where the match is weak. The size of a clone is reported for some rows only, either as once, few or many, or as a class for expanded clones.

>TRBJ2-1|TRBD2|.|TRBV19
TGTGCCAGTAGCTTACAACTAAGCGGGGGGAGCGATGAGCACTTCTTC
CASSLQLSGGSDEHFF
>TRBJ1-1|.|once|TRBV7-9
TGTGCCAGCAGCTTAGCGCAATTGACCACCAGGGAGGCTTTCTTT
CASSLAQLTTREAFF
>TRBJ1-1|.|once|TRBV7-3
TGTGCCAGCTCCATACGGGGAAGCGGCTTCGGTGACGCTTTCTTT
CASSIRGSGFGDAFF
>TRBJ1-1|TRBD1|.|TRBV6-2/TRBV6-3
TGTGCCAGCAACACACCGGGACAGGGGGAAGCTTTCTTT
CASNTPGQGEAFF
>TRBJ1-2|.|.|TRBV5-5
TGTGCCAGCAGTTACGTGCAGGACGGGCTCGTATATGGCTACACCTTC
CASSYVQDGLVYGYTF
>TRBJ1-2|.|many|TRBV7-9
TGTGCCAGCAGCTTTCAAAGAAGCGGGCTCGTATATGGCTACACCTTC
CASSFQRSGLVYGYTF
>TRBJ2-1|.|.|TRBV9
TGTGCCAGCAGCGTAGCTGTCCGCTCCTACAATGAGCAGTTCTTC
CASSVAVRSYNEQFF
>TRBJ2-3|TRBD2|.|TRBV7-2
TGTGCCAGCAGCTTAGGGGGAGGGCCCAATTCTGACTATTTT
CASSLGGGPNSDYF
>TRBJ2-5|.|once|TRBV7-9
TGTGCCAGCAGCATAGGGGGTAAGCAAGGGGCCAAGTACTTC
CASSIGGKQGAKYF
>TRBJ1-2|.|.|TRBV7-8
TGTGCCAGCAGCTACCGAGTGGACAGACTTAACTATGGCTACACCTTC
CASSYRVDRLNYGYTF
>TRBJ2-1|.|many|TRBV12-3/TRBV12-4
TGTGCCCTCAAGAGGGGGGATGAGCAGTTCTTC
CALKRGDEQFF